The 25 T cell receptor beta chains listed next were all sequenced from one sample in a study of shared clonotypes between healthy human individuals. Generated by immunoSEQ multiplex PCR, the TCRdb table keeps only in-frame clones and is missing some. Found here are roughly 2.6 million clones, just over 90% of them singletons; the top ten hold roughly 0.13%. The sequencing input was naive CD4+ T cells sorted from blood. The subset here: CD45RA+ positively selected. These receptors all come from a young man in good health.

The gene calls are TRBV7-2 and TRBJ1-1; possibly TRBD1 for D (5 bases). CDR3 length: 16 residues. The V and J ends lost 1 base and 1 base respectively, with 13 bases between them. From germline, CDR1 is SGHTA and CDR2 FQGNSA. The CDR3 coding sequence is TGTGCCAGCAGCTTAGGGGGCACAGCTAAGAACACTGAAGCTTTCTTT. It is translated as CASSLGGTAKNTEAFF. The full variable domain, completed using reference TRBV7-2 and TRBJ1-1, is GAGVSQSPSNKVTEKGKDVELRCDPISGHTALYWYRQSLGQGLEFLIYFQGNSAPDKSGLPSDRFSAERTGGSVSTLTIQRTQQEDSAVYLCASSLGGTAKNTEAFFGQGTRLTVV.

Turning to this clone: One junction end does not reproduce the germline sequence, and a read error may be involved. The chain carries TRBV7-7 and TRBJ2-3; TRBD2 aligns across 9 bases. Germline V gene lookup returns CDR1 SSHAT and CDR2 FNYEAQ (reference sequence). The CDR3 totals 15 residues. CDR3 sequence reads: CASSSGLARTDTQYF. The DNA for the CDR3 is TGTGCTAGCAGTTCCGGACTAGCGAGGACAGATACGCAGTATTTT.

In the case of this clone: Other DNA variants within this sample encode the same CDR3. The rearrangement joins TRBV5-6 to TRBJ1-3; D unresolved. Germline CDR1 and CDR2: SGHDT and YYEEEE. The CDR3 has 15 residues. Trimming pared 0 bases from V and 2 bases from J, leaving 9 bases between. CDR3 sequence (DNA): TGTGCCAGCAGCTTGGGAGCGTACCCTGGAAACACCATATATTTT. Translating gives CASSLGAYPGNTIYF.

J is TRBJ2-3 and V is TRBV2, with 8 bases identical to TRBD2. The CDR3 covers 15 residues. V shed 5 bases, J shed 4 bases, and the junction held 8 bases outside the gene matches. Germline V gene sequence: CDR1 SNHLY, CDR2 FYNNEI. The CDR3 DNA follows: TGTGCCAGCAGTCCCAGCGGGGGCCCCGCAGATACGCAGTATTTT. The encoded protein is CASSPSGGPADTQYF.

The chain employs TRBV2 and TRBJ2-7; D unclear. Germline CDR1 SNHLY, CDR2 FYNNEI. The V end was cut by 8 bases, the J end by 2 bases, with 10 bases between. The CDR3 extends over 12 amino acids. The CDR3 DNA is TGTGCCAGCCAATTACGCGCCTACGAGCAGTACTTC. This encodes CASQLRAYEQYF.

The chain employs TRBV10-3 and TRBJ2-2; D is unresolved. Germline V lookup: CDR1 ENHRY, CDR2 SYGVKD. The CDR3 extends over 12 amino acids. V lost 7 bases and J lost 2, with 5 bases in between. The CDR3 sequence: CAIMGNTGELFF. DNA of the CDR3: TGTGCCATCATGGGTAACACCGGGGAGCTGTTTTTT.

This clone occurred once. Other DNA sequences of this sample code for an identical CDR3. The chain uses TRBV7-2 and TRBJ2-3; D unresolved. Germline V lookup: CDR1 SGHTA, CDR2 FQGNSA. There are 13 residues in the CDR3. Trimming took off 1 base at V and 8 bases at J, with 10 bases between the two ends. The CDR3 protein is CASSLGSAGTQYF. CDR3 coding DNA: TGTGCCAGCAGCTTAGGCTCCGCCGGTACGCAGTATTTT.

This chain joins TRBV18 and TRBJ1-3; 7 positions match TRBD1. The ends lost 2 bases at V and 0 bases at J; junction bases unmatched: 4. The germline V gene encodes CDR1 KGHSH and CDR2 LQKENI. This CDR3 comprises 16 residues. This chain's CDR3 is CASSPKTGFSGNTIYF. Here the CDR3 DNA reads TGTGCCAGCTCACCAAAGACAGGGTTCTCTGGAAACACCATATATTTT.

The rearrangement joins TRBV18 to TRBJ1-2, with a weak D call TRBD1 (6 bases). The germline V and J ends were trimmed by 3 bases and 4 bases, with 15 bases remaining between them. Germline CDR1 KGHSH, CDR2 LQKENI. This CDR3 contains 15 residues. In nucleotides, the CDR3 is TGTGCCAGCTCACCGACGGGACAAGAAATCTATGGCTACACCTTC. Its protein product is CASSPTGQEIYGYTF.

CDR3 sequence (DNA): TGCGCCAGCAGCTGGTGGCCGAGCACGGGACTAGCGGGATTCGAGCAGTACTTC. Translation gives CASSWWPSTGLAGFEQYF. V usage is TRBV5-1 and J usage is TRBJ2-7; 13 nucleotides align to TRBD2. This CDR3 region has 18 residues. J gave up 6 bases and V 3 bases, and 15 bases lay outside the gene matches. The germline V gene encodes CDR1 SGHRS and CDR2 YFSETQ.

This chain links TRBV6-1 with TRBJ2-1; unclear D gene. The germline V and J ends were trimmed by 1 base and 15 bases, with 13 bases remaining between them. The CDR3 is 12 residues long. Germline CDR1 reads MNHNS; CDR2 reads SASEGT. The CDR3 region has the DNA TGTGCCAGCAGTGAAGGGACCCTCTATCCGTTCTTC. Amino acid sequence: CASSEGTLYPFF.

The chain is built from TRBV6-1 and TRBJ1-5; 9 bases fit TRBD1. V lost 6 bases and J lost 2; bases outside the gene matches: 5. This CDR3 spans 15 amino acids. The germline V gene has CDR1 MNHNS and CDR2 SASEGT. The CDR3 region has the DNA TGTGCCAGCAGGGGGACAGGGTTGGGCAATCAGCCCCAGCATTTT. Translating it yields CASRGTGLGNQPQHF.

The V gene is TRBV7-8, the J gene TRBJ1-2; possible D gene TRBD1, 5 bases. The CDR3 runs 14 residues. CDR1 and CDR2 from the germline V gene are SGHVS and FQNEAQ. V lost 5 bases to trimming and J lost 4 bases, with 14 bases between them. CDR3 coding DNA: TGTGCCAGCAGCAAGGGACCCACGATCTATGGCTACACCTTC. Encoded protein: CASSKGPTIYGYTF. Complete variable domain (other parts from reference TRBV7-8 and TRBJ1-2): GAGVSQSPRYKVAKRGQDVALRCDPISGHVSLFWYQQALGQGPEFLTYFQNEAQLDKSGLPSDRFFAERPEGSVSTLKIQRTQQEDSAVYLCASSKGPTIYGYTFGSGTRLTVV.

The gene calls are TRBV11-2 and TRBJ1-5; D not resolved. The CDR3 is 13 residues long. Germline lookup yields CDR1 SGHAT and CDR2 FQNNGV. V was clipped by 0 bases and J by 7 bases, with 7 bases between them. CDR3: CASSLELEQPQHF. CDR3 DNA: TGTGCCAGCAGCTTAGAATTGGAACAGCCCCAGCATTTT.

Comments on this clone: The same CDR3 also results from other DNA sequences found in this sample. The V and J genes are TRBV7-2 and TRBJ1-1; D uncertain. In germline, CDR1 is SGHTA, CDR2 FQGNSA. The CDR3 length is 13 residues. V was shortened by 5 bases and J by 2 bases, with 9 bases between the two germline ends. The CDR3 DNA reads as TGTGCCAGCAGCCTACGGGCCAACACTGAAGCTTTCTTT. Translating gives CASSLRANTEAFF.

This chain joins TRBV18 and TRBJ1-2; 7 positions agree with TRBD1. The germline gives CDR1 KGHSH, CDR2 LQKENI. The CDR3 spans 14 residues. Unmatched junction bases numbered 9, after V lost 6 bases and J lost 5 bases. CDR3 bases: TGTGCCAGCTCCCCCATCGGACAGGAGTATGGCTACACCTTC. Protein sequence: CASSPIGQEYGYTF.

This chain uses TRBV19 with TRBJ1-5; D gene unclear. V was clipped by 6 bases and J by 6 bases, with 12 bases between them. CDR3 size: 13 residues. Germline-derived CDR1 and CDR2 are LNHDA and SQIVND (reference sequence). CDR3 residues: CASSAEGGQPQHF. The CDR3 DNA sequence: TGTGCCAGTAGCGCGGAAGGAGGTCAGCCCCAGCATTTT. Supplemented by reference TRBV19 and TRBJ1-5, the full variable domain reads DGGITQSPKYLFRKEGQNVTLSCEQNLNHDAMYWYRQDPGQGLRLIYYSQIVNDFQKGDIAEGYSVSREKKESFPLTVTSAQKNPTAFYLCASSAEGGQPQHFGDGTRLSIL.

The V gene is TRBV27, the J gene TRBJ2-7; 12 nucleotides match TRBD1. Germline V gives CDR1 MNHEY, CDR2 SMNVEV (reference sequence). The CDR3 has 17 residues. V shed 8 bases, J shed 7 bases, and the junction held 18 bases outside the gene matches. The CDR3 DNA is TGTGCCAGCTTCTGGTCAGGGACAGGGGGCGTCCGAGGTGAGCAGTACTTC. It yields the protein CASFWSGTGGVRGEQYF.

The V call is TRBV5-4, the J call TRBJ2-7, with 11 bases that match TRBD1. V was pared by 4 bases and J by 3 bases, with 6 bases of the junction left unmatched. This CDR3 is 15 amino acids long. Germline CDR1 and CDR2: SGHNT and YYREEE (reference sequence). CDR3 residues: CASSLDRGPFYEQYF. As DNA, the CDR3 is TGTGCCAGCAGCCTGGACAGGGGGCCTTTCTACGAGCAGTACTTC.

CDR3 loop: CASSPGQGPSEQYF. The CDR3 nucleotides are TGTGCCAGCAGCCCCGGACAGGGGCCGTCCGAGCAGTACTTC. This sequence joins TRBV11-2 and TRBJ2-7; TRBD1 agrees at 9 bases. This CDR3 spans 14 amino acids. The V and J ends lost 5 bases and 6 bases, in that order; junction bases with no gene match: 8. In germline, CDR1 is SGHAT, CDR2 FQNNGV.

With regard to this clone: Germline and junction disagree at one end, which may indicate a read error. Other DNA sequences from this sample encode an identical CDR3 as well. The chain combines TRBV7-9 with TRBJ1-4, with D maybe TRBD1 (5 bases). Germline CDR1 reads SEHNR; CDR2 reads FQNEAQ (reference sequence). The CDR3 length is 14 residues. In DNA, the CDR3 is TGCGCCAGCAGCCGGGACGCCCTTGGGGAAAAACTGTTTTTT. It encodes CASSRDALGEKLFF.

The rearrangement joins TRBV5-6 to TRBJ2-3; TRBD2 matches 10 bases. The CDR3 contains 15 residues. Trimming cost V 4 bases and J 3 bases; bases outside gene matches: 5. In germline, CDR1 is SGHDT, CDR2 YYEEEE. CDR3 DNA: TGTGCCAGCAGCGCTACTAGCGGGAAGACAGATACGCAGTATTTT. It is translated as CASSATSGKTDTQYF.

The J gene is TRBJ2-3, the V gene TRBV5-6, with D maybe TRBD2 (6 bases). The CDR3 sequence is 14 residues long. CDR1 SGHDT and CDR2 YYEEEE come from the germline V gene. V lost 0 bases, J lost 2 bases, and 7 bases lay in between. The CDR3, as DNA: TGTGCCAGCAGCTTGGGGCGGGACACAGATACGCAGTATTTT. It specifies CASSLGRDTDTQYF.

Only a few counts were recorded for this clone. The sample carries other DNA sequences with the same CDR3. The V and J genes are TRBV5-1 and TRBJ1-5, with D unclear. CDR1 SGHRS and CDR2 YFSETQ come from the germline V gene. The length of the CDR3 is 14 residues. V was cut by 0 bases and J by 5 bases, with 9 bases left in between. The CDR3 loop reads CASSLEGGHQPQHF. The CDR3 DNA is TGCGCCAGCAGCTTGGAGGGCGGACATCAGCCCCAGCATTTT.

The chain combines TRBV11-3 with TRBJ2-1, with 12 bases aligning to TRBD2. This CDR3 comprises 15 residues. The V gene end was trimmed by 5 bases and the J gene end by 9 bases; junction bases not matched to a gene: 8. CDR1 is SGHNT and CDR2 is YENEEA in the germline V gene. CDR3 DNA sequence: TGTGCCAGCAGCCACAGACTAGCGGGAGCGGGTGAGCAGTTCTTC. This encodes CASSHRLAGAGEQFF.